This TCR beta chain originates from a study of T cell responses to AZD1222 COVID-19 vaccine (dated by TCRdb to the early 2020s). For context, the study as a whole: AZD1222 recipients whose second dose came at about 4 weeks and those whose second dose came at about 12 weeks were combined into one group, since spike-specific TCR depth and breadth did not differ between the two schedules. Enrollment into the trials was organized by age into subgroups of 18-55, 56-69 and 70-plus years, and those subgroups contained roughly 150, 30 and 60 TCR-sequenced participants, respectively. A total of about 230 trial participants underwent TCR sequencing, of whom 207 received two doses of AZD1222 and about 26 received two doses of the MenACWY control vaccine. What the study reported, not specific to this receptor: After two AZD1222 doses, spike-specific TCR breadth and depth were significantly higher than at day 0 and than in MenACWY recipients. Conclusions about previously exposed vaccinees are limited, since just 5 to 7 AZD1222 recipients were seropositive for SARS-CoV-2 at baseline. Most participants were white British and females outnumbered males, and the authors suggested that clonal diversity may have been underestimated. Because no samples from the day 14 peak response were available, repertoires could be characterized only after the peak T cell response. In the small 56-69-year group, the increase in depth fell short of significance, most likely because of low power. Nearly half of unique spike-specific TCRs reportedly recognized epitopes outside regions mutated in the B.1.351 and B.1.1.7 variants. Vaccine-associated CD4 TCRs spanned the whole spike protein, with dominant responses in regions 160-218 and 743-854.

On this clone itself: Its antigen is not yet known. It is unclear where the CDR3 begins or ends on the DNA, so no DNA is shown, and the CDR3 is as TCRdb lists it.

CDR3 length: 12 amino acids, cysteine to phenylalanine. The time point tag for this specimen amounts to: baseline before first vaccination. Vaccinee samples were obtained from the UK trials COV001 and COV002, which included a single-blind randomized controlled phase 2/3 trial of AZD1222 (ChAdOx1 nCoV-19) in healthy adults. Trial participant PBMC samples were collected at day 0 and day 28 after the second dose for TCRbeta chain sequencing. The CDR3 regions of human TCRbeta chains were subjected to immunosequencing. Per the source publication's procedure: Repertoire TCRs were matched against a reference library of SARS-CoV-2-specific TCRs generated with the MIRA antigen-specificity platform. Breadth was defined as the fraction of unique TCRs that were SARS-CoV-2-associated, and depth was defined as the fraction of total T cells that were SARS-CoV-2-associated. Each spike-specific TCR was assigned to its reactive spike region and to a CD4 or CD8 class using the MIRA data. Log10-transformed breadth and depth values were compared by one-way ANOVA with Sidak's multiple comparisons tests. The table was pulled from immuneACCESS by TCRdb, which kept in-frame rearrangements only. Such tables lose some clones; where checked, under half of the loss comes from unresolved V genes, and the rest has no known cause. The DNA was the basis for D and trimming; V, J and clone size are from that table. This sample is represented by roughly 120,000 clones; more than 80% of them were singletons. The ten top clones hold more than 4% of the sample.

The sequence is built from TRBV21-1 and TRBJ1-1. TRBV21-1 is listed as a pseudogene. Sequences were derived from peripheral blood, sampled on day 0 of AZD1222 vaccination. This TCR derives from an adult in good health. The CDR3 reads as follows: CASSKVGRGAFF.